A selection of T cell receptor beta chains follows, all from one sample in a study of T cell responses to AZD1222 COVID-19 vaccine. Data came from immunoSEQ multiplex PCR; TCRdb stores just in-frame clones and leaves some out. Of about 150,000 clones in the sample, about nine tenths were seen once. The sample in question was peripheral blood, obtained on day 0 of AZD1222 vaccination. These receptors all come from an adult in good health. CDR3s include the opening cysteine and the closing phenylalanine or tryptophan. The order of the fields is CDR3 length, D gene, V gene, J gene, clone size, CDR3 protein, CDR3 DNA. The D gene is left open where the match is weak. The size of a clone is reported for some rows only, either as once, few or many, or as a class for expanded clones.

>14|TRBD1|TRBV18|TRBJ1-5|NA
CASSPGTDYQPQHF
TGTGCCAGCTCACCGGGGACAGATTATCAGCCCCAGCATTTT
>17|NA|TRBV28|TRBJ2-7|NA
CASSLGGGQIGTYEQYF
TGTGCCAGCAGTTTGGGGGGGGGACAGATAGGCACCTACGAGCAGTACTTC
>16|NA|TRBV5-5|TRBJ1-5|NA
CASSLWGISPHQPQHF
TGTGCCAGCAGCCTTTGGGGTATCAGCCCCCATCAGCCCCAGCATTTT
>17|TRBD2|TRBV7-3|TRBJ2-1|NA
CASSSAGASGRVGEQFF
TGTGCCAGCAGCTCAGCCGGGGCTAGCGGGAGGGTCGGTGAGCAGTTCTTC
>14|TRBD2|TRBV11-2|TRBJ2-7|NA
CASSPGGGRYEQYF
TGTGCCAGCAGCCCGGGGGGGGGCAGGTACGAGCAGTACTTC
>15|NA|TRBV29-1|TRBJ1-1|NA
CSVPYSGTLNTEAFF
TGCAGCGTTCCTTATTCCGGGACCCTGAACACTGAAGCTTTCTTT
>17|NA|TRBV15|TRBJ2-7|once
CATSRDRAIDLSYEQYF
TGTGCCACCAGCAGAGACCGTGCTATAGACCTCTCCTACGAGCAGTACTTC
>17|TRBD2|TRBV27|TRBJ2-2|once
CASSPPLAGVNTGELFF
TGTGCCAGCAGTCCCCCTCTAGCGGGGGTGAACACCGGGGAGCTGTTTTTT
>15|NA|TRBV28|TRBJ2-7|NA
CASSSPRQGGYEQYF
TGTGCCAGCAGTTCACCTAGGCAGGGGGGATACGAGCAGTACTTC
>17|NA|TRBV6-1|TRBJ1-5|NA
CASSERGRTDYNQPQHF
TGTGCCAGCAGTGAGCGGGGACGGACAGATTACAATCAGCCCCAGCATTTT
>11|NA|TRBV6-5|TRBJ2-3|NA
CASKSTDTQYF
TGTGCCAGCAAAAGCACAGATACGCAGTATTTT
>12|NA|TRBV3-1/TRBV3-2|TRBJ2-1|NA
CASSRRANEQFF
TGTGCCAGCAGCCGGAGGGCCAATGAGCAGTTCTTC
>13|TRBD2|TRBV6-6|TRBJ2-7|NA
CASIGAGWREQYF
TGTGCCAGCATCGGAGCGGGGTGGAGAGAACAGTACTTC
>14|TRBD1|TRBV5-5|TRBJ2-7|NA
CASSLGQGPYEQYF
TGTGCCAGCTCCCTGGGACAGGGCCCCTACGAGCAGTACTTC
>15|NA|TRBV11-3|TRBJ2-1|NA
CASSPGRGLPNEQFF
TGTGCCAGCAGCCCGGGACGAGGCTTGCCCAATGAGCAGTTCTTC
>15|NA|TRBV19|TRBJ1-5|NA
CASSSWGYSNQPQHF
TGTGCCAGTAGTAGTTGGGGGTATAGCAATCAGCCCCAGCATTTT
>15|NA|TRBV19|TRBJ1-1|NA
CASSYRAGGETEAFF
TGTGCCAGTAGCTACAGGGCGGGTGGAGAAACTGAAGCTTTCTTT
>12|NA|TRBV27|TRBJ1-6|NA
CASSPHRSPLHF
TGTGCCAGCAGTCCCCACAGATCGCCCCTCCACTTT
>13|NA|TRBV7-9|TRBJ1-2|NA
CASSLEANYGYTF
TGTGCCAGCAGCTTGGAGGCTAACTATGGCTACACCTTC
>18|TRBD2|TRBV3-1/TRBV3-2|TRBJ2-2|few
CASTAVGALAGDTGELFF
TGTGCCAGCACCGCTGTAGGGGCACTAGCGGGAGACACCGGGGAGCTGTTTTTT
>13|NA|TRBV6-4|TRBJ1-3|NA
CASSESRGNTIYF
TGTGCCAGCAGCGAAAGCCGCGGAAACACCATATATTTT
>12|TRBD1|TRBV6-5|TRBJ2-7|NA
CASSYDRGGQYF
TGTGCCAGCAGTTACGACAGGGGCGGGCAGTACTTC
>17|TRBD2|TRBV7-3|TRBJ2-7|once
CASSLHRVVAGGHEQYF
TGTGCCAGCAGCCTCCACAGGGTAGTGGCGGGAGGCCACGAGCAGTACTTC
>15|NA|TRBV18|TRBJ1-5|NA
CASSPLNGGDQPQHF
TGTGCCAGCTCACCACTCAACGGCGGCGATCAGCCCCAGCATTTT
>17|TRBD1|TRBV6-4|TRBJ2-6|NA
CASSDNRGSAGANVLTF
TGTGCCAGCAGTGACAACAGGGGTTCGGCTGGGGCCAACGTCCTGACTTTC
>15|NA|TRBV6-5|TRBJ1-3|NA
CASRPPGPLEDTIYF
TGTGCCAGCAGGCCCCCAGGGCCCCTCGAAGACACCATATATTTT
>14|NA|TRBV7-6|TRBJ2-3|NA
CASSDGGSTDTQYF
TGTGCCAGCAGTGACGGAGGTAGCACAGATACGCAGTATTTT
>13|NA|TRBV12-3/TRBV12-4|TRBJ1-1|NA
CASSLGSHTEAFF
TGTGCCAGCAGCTTGGGATCACACACTGAAGCTTTCTTT